A single sample is the source of the 24 T cell receptor beta chains below, sequenced in a study of T cell repertoires in cytomegalovirus infection (dated by TCRdb to about 2019). These reads were obtained on an Illumina HiSeq 1500. TCRdb reanalyzed the raw reads on its own, using fastp at Q25 for trimming and MiXCR for clone calling, and kept in-frame beta chains. Identical CDR3 protein sequences are pooled into one entry, listed with their most common genes and DNA. In all, the sample holds 150,000 to 200,000 distinct CDR3 sequences, and 8% to 10% of those were seen once. In total, the top ten clones hold about 4.6% of the sample. The sequenced sample consisted of PBMCs. These receptors came from a human donor in good health (CMV status not recorded). Some clones in this sample may be carry-over from other donors' samples.

With respect to this clonotype: Given a much more abundant clone one base away, this may be a read error. The chain is built from TRBV14 and TRBJ1-4; D remains unclear. The germline V gene encodes CDR1 SGHDN and CDR2 FVKESK. CDR3 length: 15 amino acids. CDR3: CASSSQRVANERLFF. Here the CDR3 DNA reads TGTGCCAGCAGCTCCCAAAGGGTGGCTAATGAAAGACTGTTTTTT.

Comments on this clonotype: A read error is possible here, since a much larger clone lies one base away. V gene TRBV28 combines with J gene TRBJ1-2; 10 bases match TRBD1. Per germline, CDR1 MDHEN and CDR2 SYDVKM. This CDR3 is built from 15 residues. The CDR3, as DNA: TGTCCCAGCAGTTTGGGACAGGGGCTTATATATGGCTACACCTTC. Its translation: CPSSLGQGLIYGYTF.

This clonotype has ten or more counts. V gene TRBV20-1 combines with J gene TRBJ1-1; D is perhaps TRBD1 (5 bases). Germline assignment: CDR1 DFQATT and CDR2 SNEGSKA (reference sequence). The CDR3 is 13 amino acids. The DNA of the CDR3 is TGCAGAGCAGCTCAGGGAATGAACACTGAAGCTTTCTTT. Residues: CRAAQGMNTEAFF.

The V gene is TRBV18, the J gene TRBJ1-5, with D hard to call. Trimming removed 6 bases at V and 8 bases at J, with 11 bases between. Per the germline V gene, CDR1 is KGHSH and CDR2 is LQKENI. This CDR3 has 12 residues. CDR3 nucleotide sequence: TGTGCCAGCTCTCTGGTCGGGGAGCCCCAGCATTTT. Its protein is CASSLVGEPQHF.

This clonotype appeared a few times. V and J are TRBV7-8 and TRBJ2-1; 9 bases line up with TRBD2. The CDR3 is made up of 17 amino acids. Germline V gene sequence: CDR1 SGHVS, CDR2 FQNEAQ. Trimming removed 6 bases from V and 2 bases from J; junction bases left unmatched: 11. The CDR3 here is CASSGSYSGSPYNEQFF. The CDR3 DNA sequence: TGTGCCAGCAGTGGGTCATATAGCGGGAGCCCCTACAATGAGCAGTTCTTC.

The sample holds many counts of this clonotype. CDR3 residues: CASSLDGDSNQPQHF. In DNA, the CDR3 is TGTGCCAGCAGCTTGGATGGGGATAGCAATCAGCCCCAGCATTTT. The chain is built from TRBV5-6 and TRBJ1-5, with D unresolved. CDR3 length equals 15 residues. V shed 0 bases and J shed 0 bases, with 7 bases lying between them. Germline V gene sequence: CDR1 SGHDT, CDR2 YYEEEE.

V and J are TRBV18 and TRBJ1-1; D gene unclear. The V and J ends lost 2 bases and 1 base respectively, with 8 bases between them. There are 14 residues in the CDR3. Germline V gives CDR1 KGHSH, CDR2 LQKENI. CDR3 nucleotides: TGTGCCAGCTCACCAGAGTTCGCGAACACTGAAGCTTTCTTT. Its translation: CASSPEFANTEAFF.

In this sample, this clonotype turned up many times. The chain combines TRBV7-2 with TRBJ1-3, with 8 bases fitting TRBD1. CDR1 and CDR2 from the germline V gene are SGHTA and FQGNSA. The CDR3 is 16 amino acids. The trim removed 5 bases at V and 3 bases at J, leaving 9 bases unmatched. The CDR3 DNA sequence: TGTGCCAGCAGCCCCTTTACAGGGGGGGATGGAAACACCATATATTTT. Residues: CASSPFTGGDGNTIYF.

This clonotype was seen repeatedly, ten times or more. The gene calls are TRBV7-6 and TRBJ1-5; 7 bases are shared with TRBD1. The CDR3 loop spans 13 amino acids. The trim removed 1 base at V and 9 bases at J, leaving 3 bases unmatched. Germline CDR1 is SGHVS and CDR2 is FNYEAQ. In DNA, the CDR3 is TGTGCCAGCAGCTTAGACAGGGGCAGGCCCCAGCATTTT. As protein: CASSLDRGRPQHF.

V is TRBV7-8 and J is TRBJ2-6; no reliable D call. The V gene lost 0 bases and the J gene lost 6 bases, with 9 bases spanning the gap. CDR1 is SGHVS and CDR2 is FQNEAQ in the germline V gene. The CDR3 extends over 15 amino acids. The CDR3 DNA reads TGTGCCAGCAGCTTAGCGAGACAAAAGGCCAACGTCCTGACTTTC. Residues: CASSLARQKANVLTF.

This clonotype showed up many times. V is TRBV7-2 and J is TRBJ1-4, with D unresolved. Per germline, CDR1 SGHTA and CDR2 FQGNSA. The CDR3 covers 14 residues. Trimming shortened V by 0 bases and J by 7 bases, and 9 bases separated the two germline ends. CDR3 residues: CASSLAGRGEKLFF. DNA for the CDR3: TGTGCCAGCAGCTTAGCGGGCCGGGGTGAAAAACTGTTTTTT. The variable domain in full, with the rest retrieved from reference TRBV7-2 and TRBJ1-4, is GAGVSQSPSNKVTEKGKDVELRCDPISGHTALYWYRQSLGQGLEFLIYFQGNSAPDKSGLPSDRFSAERTGGSVSTLTIQRTQQEDSAVYLCASSLAGRGEKLFFGSGTQLSVL.

This clonotype was counted many times. This chain links TRBV7-2 with TRBJ2-7, with 8 bases fitting TRBD2. The V gene end was trimmed by 3 bases and the J gene end by 7 bases; junction bases not matched to a gene: 8. The length of the CDR3 is 14 residues. Germline values: CDR1 SGHTA, CDR2 FQGNSA. DNA for the CDR3: TGTGCCAGCAGCTTCGGGGGGGCCTTTGTTGAGCAGTACTTC. This codes for CASSFGGAFVEQYF.

The rearrangement joins TRBV15 to TRBJ2-7, with D possibly being TRBD1 (7 bases). The CDR3 is 16 residues long. With 0 bases removed from V and 3 bases from J, the gap between germline ends came to 15 bases. Germline CDR1 and CDR2: LNHNV and YYDKDF (reference sequence). CDR3 nucleotides: TGTGCCACCAGCAGAGATTGGGGGGACAGCCTCTACGAGCAGTACTTC. The encoded protein is CATSRDWGDSLYEQYF.

In this sample, this clonotype turned up many times. The V call is TRBV7-2, the J call TRBJ2-3; TRBD2 aligns across 13 bases. The CDR3 has 17 amino acids. Germline-derived CDR1 and CDR2 are SGHTA and FQGNSA. V lost 0 bases to trimming and J lost 9 bases; unmatched junction nucleotides: 9. CDR3 DNA sequence: TGTGCCAGCAGCTTAGCCGGGACTAGCGGGAAATTGAGGACGCAGTATTTT. This translates into CASSLAGTSGKLRTQYF.

This clonotype came up a few times. The CDR3: CSAREGMKEQFF. CDR3 DNA sequence: TGCAGTGCTAGAGAGGGTATGAAGGAGCAGTTCTTC. J is TRBJ2-1 and V is TRBV20-1, with D unresolved. Germline V lookup: CDR1 DFQATT, CDR2 SNEGSKA (reference sequence). Trimming took off 0 bases at V and 10 bases at J, with 10 bases between the two ends. This CDR3 has 12 residues.

This clonotype was detected only a few times. The gene calls are TRBV11-2 and TRBJ2-5, with D uncertain. With 0 bases removed from V and 7 bases from J, the gap between germline ends came to 12 bases. Germline values: CDR1 SGHAT, CDR2 FQNNGV. CDR3 size: 14 residues. The CDR3 spells CASSLDRAARTQYF. For the CDR3, the DNA is TGTGCCAGCAGCTTAGATCGGGCCGCTCGGACCCAGTACTTC. The complete variable domain, with remaining parts taken from reference TRBV11-2 and TRBJ2-5, reads EAGVAQSPRYKIIEKRQSVAFWCNPISGHATLYWYQQILGQGPKLLIQFQNNGVVDDSQLPKDRFSAERLKGVDSTLKIQPAKLEDSAVYLCASSLDRAARTQYFGPGTRLLVL.

V usage is TRBV28 and J usage is TRBJ2-5, with D maybe TRBD1 (6 bases). Deletions cut 10 bases from V and 2 bases from J, with 11 bases between. CDR1 and CDR2 (germline): MDHEN, SYDVKM. This CDR3 spans 12 amino acids. The CDR3 nucleotides are TGTGCCACCGGGACACCTCAAGAGACCCAGTACTTC. It is translated as CATGTPQETQYF.

In its sample, this clonotype was seen many times. The gene calls are TRBV29-1 and TRBJ2-3, with D maybe TRBD2 (6 bases). Germline lookup yields CDR1 SQVTM and CDR2 ANQGSEA. The CDR3 loop spans 14 amino acids. Trimming removed 4 bases from V and 4 bases from J, with 15 bases in between. The DNA of the CDR3 is TGCAGCGTTGCCCCCGGGGGTGTCGCAGATACGCAGTATTTT. Its translation: CSVAPGGVADTQYF.

This clonotype was seen a few times. CDR3 in amino acids: CASSKDNYEQYF. The CDR3 DNA is TGTGCCAGCAGTAAGGACAACTACGAGCAGTACTTC. This chain uses TRBV28 with TRBJ2-7; possible D gene TRBD1, 5 bases. The CDR3 is 12 residues long. Germline lookup yields CDR1 MDHEN and CDR2 SYDVKM. V gave up 5 bases and J gave up 3 bases, with 8 bases separating them.

CDR3 sequence reads: CASTGTGVEQYF. The CDR3 bases are TGTGCCAGCACCGGGACAGGGGTCGAGCAGTACTTC. The chain couples TRBV7-2 to TRBJ2-7; 10 positions match TRBD1. The CDR3 runs to 12 residues. The trim removed 7 bases at V and 6 bases at J, leaving 3 bases unmatched. CDR1 and CDR2 from the germline V gene are SGHTA and FQGNSA.

There are many counts of this clonotype. The chain couples TRBV19 to TRBJ1-1; 8 bases align to TRBD1. The CDR3 has 15 amino acids. Germline lookup yields CDR1 LNHDA and CDR2 SQIVND (reference sequence). J was trimmed by 4 bases and V by 5 bases; bases with no gene match: 9. The CDR3 DNA is TGTGCCAGTAGTCCCTTGGACAGGGCGTCCACTGAAGCTTTCTTT. Its translation is CASSPLDRASTEAFF.

J is TRBJ2-7 and V is TRBV11-2, with D perhaps matching TRBD1 or TRBD2 (6 bases each). The length of the CDR3 is 16 residues. V was shortened by 1 base and J by 4 bases, with 17 bases between the two germline ends. Germline-derived CDR1 and CDR2 are SGHAT and FQNNGV. The DNA of the CDR3 is TGTGCCAGCAGCTTAGGGCACGGGGGCTCGGGGTACGAGCAGTACTTC. It encodes CASSLGHGGSGYEQYF.

This clonotype showed up just a few times. This chain uses TRBV11-2 with TRBJ1-1, with no clear D. CDR1 and CDR2 from the germline V gene are SGHAT and FQNNGV. V was pared by 6 bases and J by 1 base, with 9 bases between. The CDR3 spans 13 residues. CDR3 DNA sequence: TGTGCCAGCAGTCAACGGGGGAACACTGAAGCTTTCTTT. It specifies CASSQRGNTEAFF.

At least ten counts were recorded for this clonotype. The chain links TRBV7-9 to TRBJ2-3, with TRBD2 matching 9 bases. The CDR3 has 16 residues. CDR1 and CDR2 from the germline V gene are SEHNR and FQNEAQ (reference sequence). The V and J ends lost 5 bases and 0 bases, in that order; junction bases with no gene match: 6. CDR3 amino acids: CASSRMAGGSTDTQYF. Written as DNA, the CDR3 is TGTGCCAGCAGCCGTATGGCGGGAGGGAGCACAGATACGCAGTATTTT.